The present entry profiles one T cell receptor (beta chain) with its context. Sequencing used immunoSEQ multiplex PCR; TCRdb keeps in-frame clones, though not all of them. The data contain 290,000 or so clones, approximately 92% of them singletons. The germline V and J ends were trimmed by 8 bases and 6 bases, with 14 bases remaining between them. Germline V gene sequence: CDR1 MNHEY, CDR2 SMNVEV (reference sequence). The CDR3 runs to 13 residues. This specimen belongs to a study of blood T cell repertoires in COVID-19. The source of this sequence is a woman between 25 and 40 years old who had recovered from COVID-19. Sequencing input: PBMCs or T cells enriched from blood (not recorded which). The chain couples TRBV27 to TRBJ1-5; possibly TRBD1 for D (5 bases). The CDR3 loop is CASSHRGGQPQHF. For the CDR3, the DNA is TGTGCCAGCTCCCACCGGGGGGGTCAGCCCCAGCATTTT.